This is a list of T cell receptor beta chains from one sample in a study of monozygotic twins with cystic fibrosis. Repertoires were generated with immunoSEQ multiplex PCR, while TCRdb's copy carries only in-frame clones and drops some. The sample has 15,000 to 25,000 clones, around 90% seen once. The sample comprised blood. These receptor sequences come from a girl aged 2-10 years with cystic fibrosis. Both conserved end residues are part of each CDR3. The D gene is left open where the match is weak. Expanded clones get a size class; other rows say once, few or many, or leave the size out.

TGTGCCAGCAGTTGGGCTAGCGGGTCCGTTCACTACGAGCAGTACTTC	CASSWASGSVHYEQYF	TRBD2	TRBV28	TRBJ2-7	.
TGCGCCAGCAGCCAAGAGCTAGCGGGAGTGCGTACGCAGTATTTT	CASSQELAGVRTQYF	TRBD2	TRBV4-3	TRBJ2-3	.
TGTGCCAGTAGTAGGGCTAACACCGGGGAGCTGTTTTTT	CASSRANTGELFF	.	TRBV19	TRBJ2-2	.
TGTGCCAGCAGCTACGCCGGGACTAGCACCTACGAGCAGTACTTC	CASSYAGTSTYEQYF	TRBD2	TRBV7-9	TRBJ2-7	.
TGTGCTAGTGGTTTGTTCGAAGGGGCTGAAGCTTTCTTT	CASGLFEGAEAFF	.	TRBV12-5	TRBJ1-1	.
TGTGCCAGCAGCTTAGCACGCGTGGACCAAGAGACCCAGTACTTC	CASSLARVDQETQYF	.	TRBV7-2	TRBJ2-5	once
TGTGCCAGCAGTTCGACGCGTACAGATACGCAGTATTTT	CASSSTRTDTQYF	.	TRBV6-5	TRBJ2-3	.
TGTGCCAGCAGGACAGGGATGACGAACACTGAAGCTTTCTTT	CASRTGMTNTEAFF	TRBD1	TRBV6-5	TRBJ1-1	.
TGTGCCAGCAGCGTAGAAGGCAACTACAATGAGCAGTTCTTC	CASSVEGNYNEQFF	.	TRBV9	TRBJ2-1	.
TGTGCCAGCAGTTCCGGACAGGGGGGATATGGCTACACCTTC	CASSSGQGGYGYTF	TRBD1	TRBV28	TRBJ1-2	.
TGTGCCAGCAGCTTAGTAGCTAGCGGGAGTAGCACAGATACGCAGTATTTT	CASSLVASGSSTDTQYF	TRBD2	TRBV7-2	TRBJ2-3	.
TGTGCCAGCAGCTTCCGGGACCTCAATGAGCAGTTCTTC	CASSFRDLNEQFF	.	TRBV13	TRBJ2-1	once
TGTGCCAGCAGTTCGAACAGGGGATTTAACACTGAAGCTTTCTTT	CASSSNRGFNTEAFF	TRBD1	TRBV28	TRBJ1-1	.
TGTGCCAGTAGTCCCCGGACAGGGATGGGGGCAAATCAGCCCCAGCATTTT	CASSPRTGMGANQPQHF	TRBD1	TRBV19	TRBJ1-5	.
TGTGCCAGCACTCTGACCCAAACGGGCACTGAAGCTTTCTTT	CASTLTQTGTEAFF	.	TRBV28	TRBJ1-1	.
TGTGCCAGCAGTGATTTGGGGGCCGTGAACACTGAAGCTTTCTTT	CASSDLGAVNTEAFF	.	TRBV6-1	TRBJ1-1	few
TGCACCAGCAGCCAAGAACGGGGCCCACACAAAAACATTCAGTACTTC	CTSSQERGPHKNIQYF	.	TRBV1	TRBJ2-4	.
TGTGCCAGCAGTTTATTGGGAATGGTTCGTAGGGGGCCTCAGCCCCAGCATTTT	CASSLLGMVRRGPQPQHF	TRBD1	TRBV28	TRBJ1-5	once
TGTGCCAGCAACAGCGGGGAGAGCGAGCAGTACTTC	CASNSGESEQYF	TRBD2	TRBV2	TRBJ2-7	.
TGTGCCAGCAGCTTAAATTTGGACACCGTGGATCCTTTCTTT	CASSLNLDTVDPFF	.	TRBV7-9	TRBJ1-1	.
TGTGCCAGCAGGGAGCCGGGACTAGCCGATTACGAGCAGTACTTC	CASREPGLADYEQYF	TRBD2	TRBV6-5	TRBJ2-7	.
TGTGCCAGCAGTAATACAGGGGCGGCCTACGAGCAGTACTTC	CASSNTGAAYEQYF	TRBD1	TRBV6-5	TRBJ2-7	.
TGTGCCACCAGCAGAGATGGGGCCTACAGGGGTTCAACCTACGAGCAGTACTTC	CATSRDGAYRGSTYEQYF	TRBD1	TRBV15	TRBJ2-7	.
TGTGCCAGCAGTTCGGGGTTGTTGAACACTGAAGCTTTCTTT	CASSSGLLNTEAFF	.	TRBV27	TRBJ1-1	once
TGCGCCAGCAGCCAAGATCTTAGACAGGAAGCTTTCTTT	CASSQDLRQEAFF	.	TRBV4-1	TRBJ1-1	.
TGTGCCACCAGCCTCAAAGTCTGGGACCCAACTAATGAAAAACTGTTTTTT	CATSLKVWDPTNEKLFF	.	TRBV15	TRBJ1-4	.
TGTGCCAGCACCCCAGGGACAGATAACACCGGGGAGCTGTTTTTT	CASTPGTDNTGELFF	TRBD1	TRBV6-1	TRBJ2-2	few
TGTGCCAGCAGCCCTCGCTCTAGCGGGGGTGAGCAGTTCTTC	CASSPRSSGGEQFF	TRBD2	TRBV9	TRBJ2-1	.
TGCAGTGCTAGCATTAGCCGCGAGCAGTTCTTC	CSASISREQFF	.	TRBV20-1	TRBJ2-1	.
TGTGCCAGCAGCTTAGGGCTACTCGTCGCCTACGAGCAGTACTTC	CASSLGLLVAYEQYF	.	TRBV7-2	TRBJ2-7	.
TGTGCCAGCAGCGGACCCGAGGGGAGTGGCTACACCTTC	CASSGPEGSGYTF	.	TRBV6-1	TRBJ1-2	.